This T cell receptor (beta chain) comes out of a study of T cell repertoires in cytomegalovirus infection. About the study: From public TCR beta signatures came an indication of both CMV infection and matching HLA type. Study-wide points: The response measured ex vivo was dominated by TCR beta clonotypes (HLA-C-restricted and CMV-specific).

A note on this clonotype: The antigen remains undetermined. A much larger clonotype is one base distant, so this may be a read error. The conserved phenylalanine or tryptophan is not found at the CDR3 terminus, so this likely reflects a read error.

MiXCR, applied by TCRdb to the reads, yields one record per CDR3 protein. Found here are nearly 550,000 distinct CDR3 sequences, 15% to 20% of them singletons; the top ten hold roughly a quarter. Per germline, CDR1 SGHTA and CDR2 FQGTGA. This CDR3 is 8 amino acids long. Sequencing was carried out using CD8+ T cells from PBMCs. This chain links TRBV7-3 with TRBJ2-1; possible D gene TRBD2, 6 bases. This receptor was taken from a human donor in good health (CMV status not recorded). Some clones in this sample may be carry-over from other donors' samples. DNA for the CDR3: TGTGGCGGGGTTGAGCAGTTCTTA. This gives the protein CGGVEQFL.